The present T cell receptor beta chain was sequenced within a study of blood T cell repertoires in COVID-19. Study details: The cDNA or gDNA used as material had been derived from T cells, B-cell-depleted T cells, or PBMCs.

This clone was seen a single time. Germline trimming cut 0 bases from V and 7 bases from J; bases unmatched to any gene: 6. The CDR3 loop spans 16 amino acids. Germline V gene data show CDR1 as MNHNS and CDR2 as SASEGT. Authors' data handling: Cell counts per sample came from amplifying reference gene primers. Profiling relied on immunoSEQ multiplex PCR, and the TCRdb table lists in-frame clones only, not all of them. That table gives V, J and clone size, and the DNA gave D and trimming. Found here are 120,000 or so clones, 76% of them singletons; the top ten hold about 3.8%. The sequence came from a woman of 80 years or more with acute or convalescent COVID-19. Material for sequencing was peripheral blood. This rearrangement joins TRBV6-1 to TRBJ1-5; TRBD1 matches 10 bases. This chain's CDR3 is CASSEAVTGGLQPQHF. CDR3 sequence (DNA): TGTGCCAGCAGTGAAGCCGTGACAGGGGGCTTACAGCCCCAGCATTTT.